This T cell receptor (beta chain) was retrieved from a study of T cells after yellow fever vaccination. The study, taken as a whole, reports: Faster peaking, at day 5 versus 15, marked a secondary response that was weaker.

The table lists this clonotype with a few counts. Its target is not known. TCRdb re-analysed the 5' RACE reads in MiXCR, keeping a single row per CDR3 protein. The sample holds some 390,000 distinct CDR3 sequences, around 20% seen once. This sequence was found in a man aged 18 to 30 who received the YFV17D yellow fever vaccine. Material: PBMCs, obtained before the yellow fever booster vaccination.

The chain's CDR3 is CASSLGTSGGDEQYF. The CDR3, as DNA: TGTGCCAGCAGCTTGGGGACTAGCGGGGGGGATGAGCAGTACTTC. V and J are TRBV7-2 and TRBJ2-7, with TRBD2 identical over 16 bases. There are 15 residues in the CDR3. Trimming at V came to 3 bases and at J to 7 bases, leaving 3 bases not matched to a gene. CDR1 and CDR2 (germline): SGHTA, FQGNSA.